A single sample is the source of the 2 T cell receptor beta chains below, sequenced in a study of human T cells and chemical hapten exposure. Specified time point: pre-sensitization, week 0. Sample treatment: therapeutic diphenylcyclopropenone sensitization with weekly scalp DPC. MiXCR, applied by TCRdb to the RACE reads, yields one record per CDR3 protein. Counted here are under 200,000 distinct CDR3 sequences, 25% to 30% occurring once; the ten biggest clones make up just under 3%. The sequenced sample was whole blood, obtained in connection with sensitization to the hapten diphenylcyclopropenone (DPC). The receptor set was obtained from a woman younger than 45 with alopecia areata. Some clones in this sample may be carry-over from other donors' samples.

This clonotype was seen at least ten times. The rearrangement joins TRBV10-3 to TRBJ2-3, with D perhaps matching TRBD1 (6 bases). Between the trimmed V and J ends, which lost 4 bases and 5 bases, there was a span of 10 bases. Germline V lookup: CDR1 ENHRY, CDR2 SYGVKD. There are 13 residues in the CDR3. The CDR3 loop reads CAISARTEDTQYF. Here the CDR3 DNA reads TGTGCCATCAGTGCTAGGACAGAAGATACGCAGTATTTT.

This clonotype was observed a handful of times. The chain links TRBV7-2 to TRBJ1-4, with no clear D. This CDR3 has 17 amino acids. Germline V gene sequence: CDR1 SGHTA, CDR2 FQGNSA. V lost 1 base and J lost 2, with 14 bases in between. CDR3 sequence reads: CASSLEREVGTNEKLFF. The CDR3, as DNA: TGTGCCAGCAGCTTAGAAAGGGAGGTCGGGACTAATGAAAAACTGTTTTTT.